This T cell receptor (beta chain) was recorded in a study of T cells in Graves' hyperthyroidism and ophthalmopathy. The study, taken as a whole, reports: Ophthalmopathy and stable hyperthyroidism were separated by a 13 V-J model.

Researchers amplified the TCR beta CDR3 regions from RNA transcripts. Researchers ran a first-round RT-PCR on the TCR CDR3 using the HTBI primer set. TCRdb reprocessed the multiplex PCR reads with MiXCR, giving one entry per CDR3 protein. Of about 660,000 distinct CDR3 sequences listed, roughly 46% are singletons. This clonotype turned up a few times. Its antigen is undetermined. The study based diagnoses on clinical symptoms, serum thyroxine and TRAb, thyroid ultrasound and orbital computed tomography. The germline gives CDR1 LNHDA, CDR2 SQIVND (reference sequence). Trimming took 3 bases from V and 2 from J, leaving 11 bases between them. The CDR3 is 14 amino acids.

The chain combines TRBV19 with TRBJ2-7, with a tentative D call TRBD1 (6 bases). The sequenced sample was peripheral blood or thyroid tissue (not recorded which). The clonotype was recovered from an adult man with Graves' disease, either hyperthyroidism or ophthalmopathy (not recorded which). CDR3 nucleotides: TGTGCCAGTAGTATTCAGGGGTTCGCCTACGAGCAGTACTTC. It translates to CASSIQGFAYEQYF.